This TCR beta chain stems from a study of radiotherapy plus CTLA-4 blockade in lung cancer. Study outcomes and limitations: Early clone dynamics of blood T cells, plus interferon-beta, reportedly predicted response best. An expansion of tumor-derived TCR clones occurred in blood after radiotherapy plus ipilimumab.

Clones were read by immunoSEQ multiplex PCR, and TCRdb kept only the in-frame ones, dropping some. The sample records approximately 52,000 clones, 77% being singletons. Of note for this clone: What it binds is unknown.

The CDR3 loop spans 14 amino acids. V lost 7 bases to trimming and J lost 3 bases, with 17 bases between them. This receptor was taken from a human donor with non-small cell lung cancer whose response to radiotherapy plus ipilimumab could not be evaluated. The rearrangement uses TRBV5-3 and TRBJ2-7, with D possibly TRBD1 on 6 matching bases. TRBV5-3 is marked as an open reading frame, function uncertain. The specimen was peripheral blood, collected from a patient treated with radiotherapy plus ipilimumab. In DNA, the CDR3 is TGTGCCAGAGTTTTAGGGTCAGGGGACTACGAGCAGTACTTC. Protein: CARVLGSGDYEQYF.